This TCR beta chain comes out of a study of CD8 T cells in ankylosing spondylitis. Preparation of TCR beta libraries was done by quantitative 5'-RACE with molecular barcodes. MiXCR, applied by TCRdb to the 5' RACE reads, yields one record per CDR3 protein. The sample lists a few hundred thousand distinct CDR3 sequences, roughly 13% occurring once. Trimming removed 5 bases at V and 0 bases at J, with 14 bases between. The length of the CDR3 is 15 residues. CDR1 SQVTM and CDR2 ANQGSEA come from the germline V gene. Notes on this clonotype: Its antigen is currently unknown.

Findings of the study overall: Disease-linked clones displayed a CD8+ phenotype and appeared relatively rarely in peripheral blood. A TCR beta motif of seven or eight highly homologous variants appeared characteristic of ankylosing spondylitis blood.

Sequencing was performed on blood, either unsorted or a sorted T cell fraction (not recorded which). The rearrangement joins TRBV29-1 to TRBJ2-1, with D hard to call. The TCR was taken from a male donor with ankylosing spondylitis. CDR3 DNA: TGCAGCGTTACACTTCACAGAAGCTCCTACAATGAGCAGTTCTTC. This gives the protein CSVTLHRSSYNEQFF.